This T cell receptor (beta chain) was recorded in a study of cytomegalovirus exposure and HLA in healthy donors. Background on the study: The approximately 120 validation repertoires used the same platform as the 650 to 800 first-cohort repertoires, a later analysis reported.

Worth noting for this clone: The antigen remains unidentified.

Study-wide results and limits: Cytomegalovirus-associated TCR beta chains were listed, numbering 150 to 200.

This CDR3 is 16 amino acids long. V lost 0 bases and J lost 4; bases outside the gene matches: 7. CDR1 and CDR2 (germline): SGDLS, YYNGEE. While the first cohort had 600 to 800 subjects, the donors belonged to the separate validation cohort of 100 to 150 subjects. The protocol was immunoSEQ multiplex PCR, while the TCRdb copy is restricted to in-frame clones and leaves out a portion. This sample has some 73,000 clones, with about 87% found just once. The chain employs TRBV9 and TRBJ2-5; 9 bases align to TRBD2. The specimen sequenced was PBMCs. This TCR derives from a woman under 30 in good health and CMV-seropositive. CDR3 DNA sequence: TGTGCCAGCAGCGTAGGCTTGGCTAGCGGGATAGAGACCCAGTACTTC. Translated, it gives CASSVGLASGIETQYF. Combining the CDR3 with reference TRBV9 and TRBJ2-5 gives the whole variable domain DSGVTQTPKHLITATGQRVTLRCSPRSGDLSVYWYQQSLDQGLQFLIQYYNGEERAKGNILERFSAQQFPDLHSELNLSSLELGDSALYFCASSVGLASGIETQYFGPGTRLLVL.